The 26 T cell receptor beta chains below come from one sample, sequenced in a study of identical twins. MiXCR, applied by TCRdb to the 5' RACE reads, yields one record per CDR3 protein. This repertoire shows 450,000 to 650,000 distinct CDR3 sequences, over 8.5% found once; its top ten account for around 3.1%. This same sample was also part of a study on yellow fever vaccine responses in identical twins.

Sequencing input: PBMCs. The receptors derive from a woman aged 18-30 years in good health.

The CDR3 DNA reads TGTGCCAGCGCTCCAGGGGCGTTGGGCCCTGAAGCTTTCTTT. It yields the protein CASAPGALGPEAFF. V and J are TRBV13 and TRBJ1-1, with D tentatively TRBD1 (6 bases). Germline V gene lookup returns CDR1 PRHDT and CDR2 FYEKMQ (reference sequence). The CDR3 totals 14 residues. V dropped 8 bases and J dropped 6 bases, with 19 bases sitting between them.

The DNA of the CDR3 is TGCAGCGTTGAACCCTACACTGAAGCTTTCTTT. This translates into CSVEPYTEAFF. This chain joins TRBV29-1 and TRBJ1-1; D uncertain. V lost 2 bases to trimming and J lost 3 bases, with 4 bases between them. This CDR3 comprises 11 residues. Germline lookup yields CDR1 SQVTM and CDR2 ANQGSEA.

A few counts support this clonotype. The gene calls are TRBV5-1 and TRBJ2-1, with 7 bases matching TRBD2. CDR3 length: 16 residues. Losses at the gene ends were 0 bases for V and 1 base for J; bases not matched to a gene: 4. CDR1 and CDR2 (germline): SGHRS, YFSETQ. In nucleotides, the CDR3 is TGCGCCAGCAGCTTGGGGGTTAGCGGGTCCTACAATGAGCAGTTCTTC. Protein product: CASSLGVSGSYNEQFF.

Many counts were recorded for this clonotype. The rearrangement uses TRBV6-5 and TRBJ2-1; 14 positions match TRBD2. The length of the CDR3 is 19 residues. The germline V gene has CDR1 MNHEY and CDR2 SVGAGI. V was pared by 4 bases and J by 2 bases, with 10 bases of the junction left unmatched. As DNA, the CDR3 is TGTGCCAGCAGTTCGATGGGACTAGCGGGGGCCAAAACCTACAATGAGCAGTTCTTC. Residues: CASSSMGLAGAKTYNEQFF.

This clonotype was seen more than once but under ten times. A far bigger clonotype differs at one base, so this is likely a read error. The CDR3 DNA reads TGTGCCAGCAGGTTATCCGGGGAGCTGTTTTTT. Its translation is CASRLSGELFF. The V call is TRBV7-9, the J call TRBJ2-2; no clear D. CDR1 and CDR2 from the germline V gene are SEHNR and FQNEAQ (reference sequence). Trimming shortened V by 6 bases and J by 6 bases, and 5 bases separated the two germline ends. The CDR3 totals 11 residues.

This rearrangement joins TRBV20-1 to TRBJ2-7, with unresolved D. V lost 6 bases to trimming and J lost 0 bases, with 6 bases between them. In germline, CDR1 is DFQATT, CDR2 SNEGSKA (reference sequence). The CDR3 is made up of 11 amino acids. The CDR3 loop is CSAASSYEQYF. The CDR3 DNA sequence: TGCAGTGCGGCGAGCTCCTACGAGCAGTACTTC.

The rearrangement uses TRBV12-3 or TRBV12-4 and TRBJ2-1, with no clear D. The CDR3 covers 12 residues. The V gene lost 6 bases and the J gene lost 15 bases, with 18 bases spanning the gap. The CDR3 region has the DNA TGTGCCAGCAGCTCACTTGGGTCCCGGTCGTTCTTC. Translating gives CASSSLGSRSFF.

This clonotype was observed a few times. The chain has TRBV6-2 or TRBV6-3 and TRBJ2-1; the D is unclear. V lost 0 bases and J lost 4, with 13 bases in between. The CDR3 is 16 residues long. Looked up from germline, CDR1 is MNHEY and CDR2 is SVGEGT. The CDR3, as DNA: TGTGCCAGCAGTTACTCGGAAAGACCGGATTACAATGAGCAGTTCTTC. This sequence encodes CASSYSERPDYNEQFF.

The J gene is TRBJ1-3, the V gene TRBV28; no clear D. The CDR3 consists of 14 residues. The V and J ends lost 7 bases and 0 bases respectively, with 10 bases between them. Germline V CDR1 and CDR2: MDHEN, SYDVKM. CDR3 sequence reads: CASIPYYSGNTIYF. The CDR3 DNA follows: TGTGCCAGCATCCCATACTACTCTGGAAACACCATATATTTT.

This chain joins TRBV19 and TRBJ2-1, with D perhaps matching TRBD1 (5 bases). Germline CDR1 reads LNHDA; CDR2 reads SQIVND (reference sequence). The CDR3 has 16 amino acids. The ends were cut back, 4 bases at V and 0 bases at J, with 13 bases in the middle. CDR3 amino acids: CASSTPTARSYNEQFF. In DNA form, the CDR3 reads TGTGCCAGTAGTACCCCGACAGCCCGCTCCTACAATGAGCAGTTCTTC.

J is TRBJ2-2 and V is TRBV29-1, with D possibly being TRBD1 (6 bases). Germline V CDR1 and CDR2: SQVTM, ANQGSEA. Trimming left V 2 bases short and J 3 bases short, with 13 bases between. CDR3 length equals 15 residues. The CDR3 bases are TGCAGCGTTGAACACAGGGAAGGGGACACCGGGGAGCTGTTTTTT. Protein product: CSVEHREGDTGELFF.

J is TRBJ2-5 and V is TRBV4-1; tentative D call: TRBD2 (7 bases). V lost 8 bases and J lost 4, with 14 bases in between. Germline CDR1 MGHRA, CDR2 YSYEKL. This CDR3 has 13 amino acids. The CDR3 reads CASGGGARETQYF. The CDR3 nucleotides read TGCGCCAGCGGTGGGGGGGCGAGAGAGACCCAGTACTTC.

V gene TRBV2 combines with J gene TRBJ1-1, with D maybe TRBD1 (6 bases). Germline-derived CDR1 and CDR2 are SNHLY and FYNNEI. Between the trimmed V and J ends, which lost 8 bases and 2 bases, there was a span of 12 bases. This CDR3 has 13 amino acids. DNA for the CDR3: TGTGCCAGCTCAACGGACAGCAACACTGAAGCTTTCTTT. This sequence encodes CASSTDSNTEAFF.

This clonotype was observed a handful of times. J is TRBJ2-4 and V is TRBV11-2; D possibly corresponds to TRBD2 (6 bases). The CDR3 length is 14 residues. V lost 2 bases and J lost 5, with 10 bases in between. Germline lookup yields CDR1 SGHAT and CDR2 FQNNGV. The CDR3 sequence: CASSLSGLENIQYF. As DNA, the CDR3 is TGTGCCAGCAGCTTATCGGGACTTGAAAACATTCAGTACTTC.

This clonotype was recorded at least ten times. V usage is TRBV4-3 and J usage is TRBJ2-2, with D perhaps matching TRBD1 (6 bases). Germline V gene sequence: CDR1 LGHNA, CDR2 YSLEER. V dropped 6 bases and J dropped 3 bases, with 11 bases sitting between them. The CDR3 spans 14 residues. In DNA, the CDR3 is TGCGCCAGCAGAGGGACAATAGACACCGGGGAGCTGTTTTTT. It encodes CASRGTIDTGELFF.

This clonotype occurred many times. The V and J genes are TRBV3-1 and TRBJ2-1, with D perhaps TRBD1 (6 bases). Trimming cost V 4 bases and J 4 bases, with 20 bases left between them. The CDR3 is 17 amino acids. Germline CDR1 is LGHDT and CDR2 is YNNKEL (reference sequence). The CDR3 loop is CASSPGTPQAIYNEQFF. The CDR3 region has the DNA TGTGCCAGCAGCCCCGGGACACCCCAAGCTATTTACAATGAGCAGTTCTTC.

Comments on this clonotype: Since no conserved phenylalanine or tryptophan closes the CDR3, a read error is the likely cause. The chain links TRBV20-1 to TRBJ2-4; perhaps D is TRBD1 or TRBD2 (6 bases each). Germline values: CDR1 DFQATT, CDR2 SNEGSKA (reference sequence). The CDR3 sequence is 13 residues long. The CDR3, as DNA: TGCAGCGTCGGGGGACACGGGAAAAACATTCAGTACATC. This sequence encodes CSVGGHGKNIQYI.

This clonotype has a count of ten or more. The chain couples TRBV12-3 or TRBV12-4 to TRBJ2-4, with D perhaps given as TRBD1 or TRBD2 (6 bases each). This CDR3 contains 16 residues. The V gene lost 6 bases and the J gene lost 0 bases, with 15 bases spanning the gap. In nucleotides, the CDR3 is TGTGCCAGCAGGCCCCCGGGGGCAGTAGCCAAAAACATTCAGTACTTC. Its protein is CASRPPGAVAKNIQYF.

This clonotype came up a few times. V gene TRBV12-3 or TRBV12-4 combines with J gene TRBJ2-3; 7 bases line up with TRBD1. This CDR3 region has 16 residues. V lost 2 bases and J lost 3; bases outside the gene matches: 8. This chain's CDR3 is CASSLSRQGLTDTQYF. The CDR3 region has the DNA TGTGCCAGCAGTTTATCCCGACAGGGTTTGACAGATACGCAGTATTTT.

Many counts were recorded for this clonotype. The rearrangement uses TRBV6-1 and TRBJ2-3, with a tentative D call TRBD1 (6 bases). The germline V gene has CDR1 MNHNS and CDR2 SASEGT. CDR3 length: 15 amino acids. With 7 bases removed from V and 3 bases from J, the gap between germline ends came to 17 bases. Here the CDR3 DNA reads TGTGCCAGCACCCTAACCCGAACAGGGACAGATACGCAGTATTTT. Its protein product is CASTLTRTGTDTQYF.

This clonotype occurred a few times. The rearrangement links TRBV28 to TRBJ2-7, with D maybe TRBD2 (6 bases). Trimming stripped 3 bases from V and 2 bases from J, with 23 bases between. The V gene's germline CDR1 is MDHEN and CDR2 SYDVKM. The CDR3 length is 18 residues. The CDR3 protein is CASSFRQFGSSLTYEQYF. As DNA, the CDR3 is TGTGCCAGCAGTTTTCGTCAATTCGGGAGCAGCCTAACCTACGAGCAGTACTTC.

This clonotype appeared many times. The rearrangement links TRBV12-3 or TRBV12-4 to TRBJ2-5; possibly TRBD1 for D (6 bases). V shed 1 base and J shed 4 bases, with 10 bases lying between them. There are 14 residues in the CDR3. CDR3 protein: CASSLVQGRETQYF. CDR3 nucleotides: TGTGCCAGCAGTTTAGTTCAGGGGAGAGAGACCCAGTACTTC.

This chain links TRBV7-9 with TRBJ2-3, with TRBD2 identical over 10 bases. The CDR3 sequence is 16 residues long. Germline CDR1 SEHNR, CDR2 FQNEAQ (reference sequence). V gave up 11 bases and J gave up 2 bases; unmatched junction bases: 13. CDR3 region: CAVRVALAGFTDTQYF. Written as DNA, the CDR3 is TGTGCCGTTAGAGTAGCACTAGCGGGATTCACAGATACGCAGTATTTT. The whole variable domain, remainder taken from reference TRBV7-9 and TRBJ2-3, is DTGVSQNPRHKITKRGQNVTFRCDPISEHNRLYWYRQTLGQGPEFLTYFQNEAQLEKSRLLSDRFSAERPKGSFSTLEIQRTEQGDSAMYLCAVRVALAGFTDTQYFGPGTRLTVL.

J is TRBJ2-1 and V is TRBV6-2 or TRBV6-3; D gene unclear. The germline gives CDR1 MNHEY, CDR2 SVGEGT. V lost 6 bases and J 9 bases, leaving 12 bases between the germline ends. CDR3 length equals 12 residues. CDR3 sequence: CASSPPRPEQFF. The CDR3 DNA follows: TGTGCCAGCAGCCCACCGAGGCCTGAGCAGTTCTTC.

This clonotype has more than one count but fewer than ten. The chain combines TRBV20-1 with TRBJ2-1; the match to TRBD2 covers 12 bases. The CDR3 has 15 residues. V shed 6 bases, J shed 4 bases, and the junction held 7 bases outside the gene matches. Looked up from germline, CDR1 is DFQATT and CDR2 is SNEGSKA (reference sequence). CDR3 protein: CSARTLAGGYNEQFF. The CDR3 DNA reads TGCAGTGCCAGAACGCTAGCGGGAGGGTACAATGAGCAGTTCTTC.

The chain recombines TRBV29-1 with TRBJ2-1; TRBD1 is a possible D gene (6 bases). V was pared by 3 bases and J by 9 bases, with 12 bases between. CDR3 size: 12 residues. Germline CDR1 reads SQVTM; CDR2 reads ANQGSEA. DNA of the CDR3: TGCAGCGTTGATTTACAGGGCGTTGAGCAGTTCTTC. Amino acids: CSVDLQGVEQFF.